The 18 T cell receptor beta chains below come from one sample, sequenced in a study of identical twins. TCRdb redid the calling of the 5' RACE reads with MiXCR, one entry per CDR3 protein. The sample consists of 220,000 or so distinct CDR3 sequences, around 7% of them appearing once. This same sample was also taken into another study, of yellow fever vaccine responses in identical twins.

The source material was memory (CD45RO+) T cells sorted from blood. The receptors were gathered from a woman younger than 30 in good health.

In this sample, this clonotype turned up many times. The chain employs TRBV20-1 and TRBJ2-1; 10 bases fit TRBD2. Looked up from germline, CDR1 is DFQATT and CDR2 is SNEGSKA (reference sequence). V shed 3 bases and J 7 bases; nucleotides not matched to a gene: 6. This CDR3 has 14 amino acids. In DNA form, the CDR3 reads TGCAGTGCTAGTCTAGCGGGAGTGAGGAATGAGCAGTTCTTC. As protein: CSASLAGVRNEQFF.

This clonotype was detected ten times or more. This rearrangement joins TRBV5-1 to TRBJ1-6; 8 bases fit TRBD1. J was trimmed by 6 bases and V by 5 bases; bases with no gene match: 4. The CDR3 has 14 residues. CDR1 SGHRS and CDR2 YFSETQ come from the germline V gene. The CDR3, as DNA: TGCGCCAGCAGGATGACAGGGGTTAATTCACCCCTCCACTTT. Amino acids: CASRMTGVNSPLHF.

The V gene is TRBV6-1, the J gene TRBJ2-7; D perhaps matches TRBD1 (5 bases). The CDR3 is 13 residues long. Germline values: CDR1 MNHNS, CDR2 SASEGT. V was cut by 4 bases and J by 3 bases, with 10 bases left in between. As DNA, the CDR3 is TGTGCCAGCAGTGTACAGGACGTCTACGAGCAGTACGTC. Translating it yields CASSVQDVYEQYV.

This clonotype occurred a few times. This chain links TRBV12-3 or TRBV12-4 with TRBJ1-2, with D possibly TRBD1 on 5 matching bases. The V and J ends lost 8 bases and 4 bases respectively, with 20 bases between them. The CDR3 runs 15 residues. CDR3 nucleotides: TGTGCCAGCTTCCGGGGCCCAACGAGCTCCTATGGCTACACCTTC. It is translated as CASFRGPTSSYGYTF.

This clonotype showed up just a few times. V and J are TRBV20-1 and TRBJ2-2; D not resolved. The germline V and J ends were trimmed by 1 base and 2 bases, with 8 bases remaining between them. The CDR3 runs 14 residues. In germline, CDR1 is DFQATT, CDR2 SNEGSKA (reference sequence). DNA of the CDR3: TGCAGTGCTAGAGTCCGGACCAACACCGGGGAGCTGTTTTTT. Amino acids: CSARVRTNTGELFF.

The CDR3 DNA follows: TGTGCCAGCAGCTTCGGTCTGAATAGCAATCAGCCCCAGCATTTT. It yields the protein CASSFGLNSNQPQHF. The rearrangement joins TRBV5-6 to TRBJ1-5, with D uncertain. Germline V lookup: CDR1 SGHDT, CDR2 YYEEEE. The V and J ends lost 2 bases and 0 bases respectively, with 9 bases between them. The CDR3 has 15 residues. Full variable domain (remainder filled in from reference TRBV5-6 and TRBJ1-5): DAGVTQSPTHLIKTRGQQVTLRCSPKSGHDTVSWYQQALGQGPQFIFQYYEEEERQRGNFPDRFSGHQFPNYSSELNVNALLLGDSALYLCASSFGLNSNQPQHFGDGTRLSIL.

V gene TRBV28 combines with J gene TRBJ2-1; TRBD2 agrees at 16 bases. The J segment lost 1 base and the V segment lost 8 bases, leaving 2 bases of the junction unmatched. CDR3 length: 16 residues. Germline V gives CDR1 MDHEN, CDR2 SYDVKM. The CDR3, as DNA: TGTGCCAGCGGGACTAGCGGGGGGGTGTCCTACAATGAGCAGTTCTTC. Protein product: CASGTSGGVSYNEQFF.

The V and J genes are TRBV20-1 and TRBJ2-5, with D maybe TRBD1 (6 bases). V was clipped by 4 bases and J by 0 bases, with 9 bases between them. The CDR3 is 13 amino acids. CDR1 is DFQATT, CDR2 SNEGSKA, per germline (reference sequence). As DNA, the CDR3 is TGCAGTGCTATAGACAGGAACCAAGAGACCCAGTACTTC. Translation: CSAIDRNQETQYF.

The rearrangement joins TRBV4-2 to TRBJ2-7; D ambiguous. The CDR3 has 12 amino acids. CDR1 and CDR2 (germline): LGHNA, YNFKEQ. The ends were cut back, 3 bases at V and 4 bases at J, with 7 bases in the middle. The CDR3 sequence is CASSHLGYEQYF. In DNA form, the CDR3 reads TGTGCCAGCAGCCACTTGGGGTACGAGCAGTACTTC.

This clonotype has ten or more counts. The chain has TRBV20-1 and TRBJ2-7; TRBD1 aligns across 11 bases. The CDR3 loop spans 13 amino acids. Germline CDR1 reads DFQATT; CDR2 reads SNEGSKA (reference sequence). CDR3 sequence reads: CSAVGTGGRYPEV. The CDR3 DNA reads as TGCAGTGCCGTAGGGACAGGGGGTCGCTACCCCGAAGTC.

This clonotype was seen ten or more times. The CDR3 DNA sequence: TGTGCCAGCAGCCCCGTTACGTCGTATACTGAAGCTTTCTTT. Amino acids: CASSPVTSYTEAFF. The chain is built from TRBV7-9 and TRBJ1-1; no clear D gene. V dropped 5 bases and J dropped 5 bases, with 15 bases sitting between them. This CDR3 is built from 14 residues. In germline, CDR1 is SEHNR, CDR2 FQNEAQ (reference sequence).

This clonotype was seen many times. V gene TRBV12-3 or TRBV12-4 combines with J gene TRBJ1-6, with D tentatively TRBD1 (5 bases). This CDR3 has 15 residues. Trimming took off 5 bases at V and 11 bases at J, with 19 bases between the two ends. The CDR3 nucleotides read TGTGCCAGCAGTCCGAAAGACTCCCAGGGAGCACCCCTCCACTTT. Translated: CASSPKDSQGAPLHF.

The chain has TRBV5-1 and TRBJ2-1, with TRBD2 matching over 10 bases. The CDR3 is made up of 15 amino acids. With 0 bases clipped from V and 8 bases from J, the junction kept 5 bases outside the gene matches. Looked up from germline, CDR1 is SGHRS and CDR2 is YFSETQ. CDR3 bases: TGCGCCAGCAGCTTGGGTCTAGCGGGAGTCCATGAGCAGTTCTTC. It is translated as CASSLGLAGVHEQFF.

The gene calls are TRBV4-1 and TRBJ2-2, with 11 bases identical to TRBD2. The CDR3 length is 18 residues. Germline CDR1 reads MGHRA; CDR2 reads YSYEKL. Losses at the gene ends were 1 base for V and 3 bases for J; bases not matched to a gene: 7. The CDR3 protein is CASSQAQLAGAYTGELFF. CDR3 nucleotides: TGCGCCAGCAGCCAAGCTCAACTAGCGGGGGCATACACCGGGGAGCTGTTTTTT.

The rearrangement joins TRBV7-6 to TRBJ2-3, with 7 bases fitting TRBD2. Trimming took 1 base from V and 0 from J; bases not matched to a gene: 7. This CDR3 contains 17 residues. Germline-derived CDR1 and CDR2 are SGHVS and FNYEAQ. The CDR3 sequence is CASSLGVSGFSTDTQYF. The CDR3 DNA sequence: TGTGCCAGCAGCTTAGGAGTTAGCGGGTTTAGCACAGATACGCAGTATTTT. Using reference TRBV7-6 and TRBJ2-3 for the parts outside the CDR3, the full variable domain is GAGVSQSPRYKVTKRGQDVALRCDPISGHVSLYWYRQALGQGPEFLTYFNYEAQQDKSGLPNDRFSAERPEGSISTLTIQRTEQRDSAMYRCASSLGVSGFSTDTQYFGPGTRLTVL.

This clonotype was found many times. The chain employs TRBV12-3 or TRBV12-4 and TRBJ1-1; D gene uncertain. CDR3 length equals 16 residues. Trimming pared 1 base from V and 0 bases from J, leaving 12 bases between. The CDR3 here is CASSLGPGRLNTEAFF. DNA for the CDR3: TGTGCCAGCAGTTTAGGTCCAGGCCGGCTGAACACTGAAGCTTTCTTT.

The chain has TRBV27 and TRBJ2-7, with D perhaps matching TRBD1 (6 bases). Trimming removed 8 bases from V and 5 bases from J, with 13 bases in between. CDR3 length: 12 residues. Germline V lookup: CDR1 MNHEY, CDR2 SMNVEV (reference sequence). CDR3 nucleotides: TGTGCCAGCGGAAACAGGGTCCACGAGCAGTACTTC. Translated: CASGNRVHEQYF.

The gene calls are TRBV28 and TRBJ1-2; a possible D gene is TRBD1 (6 bases). V was clipped by 1 base and J by 1 base, with 10 bases between them. Germline values: CDR1 MDHEN, CDR2 SYDVKM. CDR3 length: 15 residues. CDR3 amino acids: CASSLLGGYNYGYTF. In DNA, the CDR3 is TGTGCCAGCAGTTTATTGGGGGGCTATAACTATGGCTACACCTTC.